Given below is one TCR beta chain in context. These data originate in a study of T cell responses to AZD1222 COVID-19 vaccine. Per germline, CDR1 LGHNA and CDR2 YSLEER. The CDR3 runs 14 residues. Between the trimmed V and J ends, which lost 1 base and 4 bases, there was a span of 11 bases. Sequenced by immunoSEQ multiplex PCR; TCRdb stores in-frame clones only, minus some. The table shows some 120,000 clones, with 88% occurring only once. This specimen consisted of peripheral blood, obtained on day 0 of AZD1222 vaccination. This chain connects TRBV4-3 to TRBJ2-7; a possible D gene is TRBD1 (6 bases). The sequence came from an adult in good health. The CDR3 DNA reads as TGCGCCAGCAGCCAAGTAGGTAGGGGGTACGAGCAGTACTTC. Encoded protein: CASSQVGRGYEQYF.